This entry lists 11 T cell receptor beta chains sequenced from one sample in a study of high-grade serous ovarian cancer treatment subgroups. Tumor tissue was taken before any definitive surgery or chemotherapy was given. Using immunoSEQ multiplex PCR, the repertoire was profiled, and TCRdb retains in-frame clones only, with some absent. The table has around 2,100 clones, approximately 70% seen once; the top ten hold 15% to 20%. The specimen sequenced was tumor tissue. Source of these receptors: a human donor with high-grade serous ovarian cancer.

The chain recombines TRBV7-3 with TRBJ2-5, with TRBD2 matching over 13 bases. Germline V gene data show CDR1 as SGHTA and CDR2 as FQGTGA. Germline trimming cut 5 bases from V and 5 bases from J; bases unmatched to any gene: 8. This CDR3 has 16 residues. DNA of the CDR3: TGTGCCAGCAGCCCCGCGGGACTAGCGGGGCTGGAGACCCAGTACTTC. Protein sequence: CASSPAGLAGLETQYF.

This chain links TRBV4-2 with TRBJ2-2, with D perhaps TRBD1 or TRBD2 (7 bases each). CDR1 and CDR2 from the germline V gene are LGHNA and YNFKEQ. The CDR3 extends over 17 amino acids. V was shortened by 1 base and J by 1 base, with 13 bases between the two germline ends. The CDR3 here is CASSQGQGGGNTGELFF. CDR3 coding DNA: TGTGCCAGCAGCCAAGGCCAGGGGGGGGGGAACACCGGGGAGCTGTTTTTT.

The V and J genes are TRBV28 and TRBJ2-7; 10 bases are shared with TRBD1. The CDR3 consists of 16 residues. The J segment lost 5 bases and the V segment lost 5 bases, leaving 12 bases of the junction unmatched. Germline V gene data show CDR1 as MDHEN and CDR2 as SYDVKM. CDR3 DNA: TGTGCCAGCAGTGGAATAGACAGGGGGCGTTGGCACGAGCAGTACTTC. Encoded protein: CASSGIDRGRWHEQYF.

The chain carries TRBV27 and TRBJ2-1; 7 positions agree with TRBD2. Trimming at V came to 0 bases and at J to 8 bases, leaving 7 bases not matched to a gene. Germline CDR1 reads MNHEY; CDR2 reads SMNVEV (reference sequence). This CDR3 is 15 amino acids long. For the CDR3, the DNA is TGTGCCAGCAGTTTATCGATGGGGGAGGGGTATGAGCAGTTCTTC. Protein sequence: CASSLSMGEGYEQFF.

This chain joins TRBV30 and TRBJ1-2; no definite D call. Germline loops: CDR1 GTSNPN, CDR2 SVGIG (reference sequence). With 0 bases removed from V and 2 bases from J, the gap between germline ends came to 10 bases. The CDR3 spans 14 residues. This chain's CDR3 is CAWSVFVRNYGYTF. In nucleotides, the CDR3 is TGTGCCTGGAGTGTATTTGTGAGAAACTATGGCTACACCTTC.

The chain uses TRBV27 and TRBJ2-2; 9 nucleotides line up with TRBD1. This CDR3 spans 16 amino acids. Per germline, CDR1 MNHEY and CDR2 SMNVEV (reference sequence). V was pared by 3 bases and J by 3 bases, with 5 bases of the junction left unmatched. Here the CDR3 reads CASSFIGTGYTGELFF. CDR3 DNA: TGTGCCAGCAGTTTCATCGGGACAGGGTACACCGGGGAGCTGTTTTTT.

The CDR3 spells CVVVRSGEYTQYF. CDR3 nucleotide sequence: TGTGTGGTTGTCAGGAGCGGGGAGTATACGCAGTATTTT. This rearrangement joins TRBV6-1 to TRBJ2-3; 7 bases align to TRBD2. Germline CDR1 reads MNHNS; CDR2 reads SASEGT. The CDR3 loop spans 13 amino acids.

This clone has just one count. The chain combines TRBV10-1 with TRBJ2-1; 7 positions match TRBD2. Trimming took 0 bases from V and 6 from J; bases not matched to a gene: 2. Germline loops: CDR1 WNHNN, CDR2 SYGVQD (reference sequence). The length of the CDR3 is 14 residues. The CDR3 region has the DNA TGCGCCAGCAGTGAGTCGGGGGAGGGCAATGAGCAGTTCTTC. Amino acids: CASSESGEGNEQFF.

The V gene is TRBV11-2, the J gene TRBJ1-5; possibly TRBD1 for D (6 bases). V was clipped by 3 bases and J by 7 bases, with 13 bases between them. Germline V CDR1 and CDR2: SGHAT, FQNNGV. The CDR3 totals 14 residues. For the CDR3, the DNA is TGTGCCAGCAGCTTCAGGGGAGGGTGGCAGCCCCAGCATTTT. Protein sequence: CASSFRGGWQPQHF.

V is TRBV4-2 and J is TRBJ2-2, with D possibly matching TRBD1 (7 bases). Germline loops: CDR1 LGHNA, CDR2 YNFKEQ. CDR3 length equals 18 residues. The ends were cut back, 0 bases at V and 5 bases at J, with 19 bases in the middle. CDR3 in DNA: TGTGCCAGCAGCCAAGATTTAGACGCCAGGGGGAGGACCGGGGAGCTGTTTTTT. As protein: CASSQDLDARGRTGELFF.

J is TRBJ2-7 and V is TRBV14; D is uncertain. CDR1 is SGHDN, CDR2 FVKESK, per germline. The CDR3 runs 16 residues. V dropped 4 bases and J dropped 0 bases, with 16 bases sitting between them. The CDR3 loop is CASSLRLGSSSYEQYF. CDR3 nucleotide sequence: TGTGCCAGCAGCCTCCGTTTGGGATCCAGCTCCTACGAGCAGTACTTC.